The 28 T cell receptor beta chains in this list originate from one sample, sequenced in a study of beta chain features in type 1 diabetes. The whole isolated RNA underwent reverse transcription, so sequencing captured expressed TCRB transcripts. Data came from immunoSEQ multiplex PCR; TCRdb stores just in-frame clones and leaves some out. The sample records about 470,000 clones, approximately 30% being singletons. Sequencing was performed on naive CD4+ T cells from blood. The receptor set was obtained from a man between 18 and 29 years old in good health.

V gene TRBV11-2 combines with J gene TRBJ2-7; 14 positions agree with TRBD2. J gave up 4 bases and V 7 bases, and 3 bases lay outside the gene matches. CDR3 length: 14 amino acids. Per germline, CDR1 SGHAT and CDR2 FQNNGV. CDR3 coding DNA: TGTGCCAGCAAAAGGACTAGCGGGAGGTACGAGCAGTACTTC. This encodes CASKRTSGRYEQYF.

This sequence joins TRBV27 and TRBJ2-6; no reliable D call. This CDR3 spans 15 amino acids. Trimming shortened V by 8 bases and J by 2 bases, and 13 bases separated the two germline ends. Germline assignment: CDR1 MNHEY and CDR2 SMNVEV (reference sequence). DNA of the CDR3: TGTGCCAGCGGAAGTAAAGGCCCTGGGGCCAACGTCCTGACTTTC. It yields the protein CASGSKGPGANVLTF.

The chain employs TRBV15 and TRBJ2-2; no clear D gene. Trimming shortened V by 6 bases and J by 7 bases, and 9 bases separated the two germline ends. Per germline, CDR1 LNHNV and CDR2 YYDKDF (reference sequence). CDR3 length equals 12 residues. The CDR3 reads CATRRSNGELFF. The CDR3 region has the DNA TGTGCCACCAGACGGAGTAACGGGGAGCTGTTTTTT.

This clone has only a few counts. V and J are TRBV10-3 and TRBJ2-7, with D perhaps TRBD1 (6 bases). The length of the CDR3 is 17 residues. Trimming pared 0 bases from V and 3 bases from J, leaving 18 bases between. The germline gives CDR1 ENHRY, CDR2 SYGVKD. The CDR3 DNA is TGTGCCATCAGTGAGTCCGGGCTGGGGGACAAAATCTACGAGCAGTACTTC. The encoded protein is CAISESGLGDKIYEQYF.

The chain joins TRBV7-9 to TRBJ2-7, with unresolved D. V shed 5 bases and J shed 3 bases, with 5 bases lying between them. The V gene's germline CDR1 is SEHNR and CDR2 FQNEAQ (reference sequence). CDR3 length: 11 residues. CDR3 region: CASSIGYEQYF. As DNA, the CDR3 is TGTGCCAGCAGCATTGGCTACGAGCAGTACTTC.

The chain combines TRBV29-1 with TRBJ2-3; 7 nucleotides match TRBD1. The CDR3 covers 15 residues. V dropped 7 bases and J dropped 3; count of bases not matched to a gene: 13. The germline CDR1 and CDR2 sequences are SQVTM and ANQGSEA. The CDR3 sequence: CSAQVTAGGTDTQYF. The CDR3, as DNA: TGCAGCGCCCAGGTTACCGCAGGGGGAACAGATACGCAGTATTTT.

This clone was detected only a few times. This rearrangement joins TRBV15 to TRBJ2-3, with D unclear. This CDR3 region has 13 residues. Per germline, CDR1 LNHNV and CDR2 YYDKDF (reference sequence). With 6 bases removed from V and 5 bases from J, the gap between germline ends came to 12 bases. CDR3 amino acids: CATRVMSRDTQYF. The DNA of the CDR3 is TGTGCCACCAGAGTTATGAGCCGAGATACGCAGTATTTT.

This clone has a handful of counts. The chain employs TRBV15 and TRBJ2-5; no clear D. The ends were cut back, 0 bases at V and 1 base at J, with 15 bases in the middle. Per the germline V gene, CDR1 is LNHNV and CDR2 is YYDKDF (reference sequence). This CDR3 is built from 17 residues. The CDR3 here is CATSRDPPRISQETQYF. Written as DNA, the CDR3 is TGTGCCACCAGCAGAGATCCTCCGCGAATCAGCCAAGAGACCCAGTACTTC.

This clone was picked up a small number of times. The chain has TRBV5-1 and TRBJ1-2, with a weak D call TRBD1 (5 bases). Trimming stripped 0 bases from V and 4 bases from J, with 7 bases between. CDR1 and CDR2 (germline): SGHRS, YFSETQ. This CDR3 comprises 13 residues. As DNA, the CDR3 is TGCGCCAGCAGCTTGGGACAGAGCTATGGCTACACCTTC. Residues: CASSLGQSYGYTF.

This rearrangement joins TRBV20-1 to TRBJ2-1; D possibly corresponds to TRBD2 (6 bases). The V gene lost 0 bases and the J gene lost 15 bases, with 12 bases spanning the gap. Germline V gene data show CDR1 as DFQATT and CDR2 as SNEGSKA (reference sequence). The CDR3 is 11 residues long. The CDR3 DNA is TGCAGTGCTAGAGATAGGGACTTTTGGTTCTTC. Its protein is CSARDRDFWFF.

The rearrangement uses TRBV4-1 and TRBJ2-7; no reliable D call. V lost 4 bases to trimming and J lost 1 base, with 17 bases between them. The CDR3 is 16 amino acids. Germline CDR1 and CDR2: MGHRA and YSYEKL. Here the CDR3 reads CASSRGPAFLSYEQYF. Here the CDR3 DNA reads TGCGCCAGCAGCCGAGGACCGGCCTTCCTATCCTACGAGCAGTACTTC.

This clone has more than one count but fewer than ten. This chain joins TRBV6-5 and TRBJ1-2; no definite D call. Trimming pared 0 bases from V and 8 bases from J, leaving 10 bases between. The CDR3 contains 13 residues. Germline V gene sequence: CDR1 MNHEY, CDR2 SVGAGI. The CDR3 sequence is CASSYSRSVGYTF. The CDR3 DNA sequence: TGTGCCAGCAGTTACTCCCGATCCGTGGGCTACACCTTC.

The chain recombines TRBV25-1 with TRBJ2-3; unclear D gene. Trimming removed 5 bases at V and 3 bases at J, with 6 bases between. The CDR3 covers 12 residues. Germline-derived CDR1 and CDR2 are MGHDK and SYGVNS. DNA for the CDR3: TGTGCCAGCAGTCCCCGGACAGATACGCAGTATTTT. This sequence encodes CASSPRTDTQYF.

This rearrangement joins TRBV29-1 to TRBJ2-2; 9 bases map to TRBD2. CDR1 is SQVTM, CDR2 ANQGSEA, per germline. J lost 4 bases, V lost 3 bases, and 9 bases had no gene match. This CDR3 has 16 residues. DNA for the CDR3: TGCAGCGTTGAGAAGACGGCGGGAGGGTTCACCGGGGAGCTGTTTTTT. It codes for CSVEKTAGGFTGELFF.

The table lists this clone with a few counts. Within the sample, other DNA sequences also encode this same CDR3. Here the CDR3 reads CSVDSGGEQYF. The CDR3 nucleotides read TGCAGCGTTGATTCGGGGGGAGAGCAGTACTTC. The chain uses TRBV29-1 and TRBJ2-7, with 7 nucleotides matching TRBD2. This CDR3 has 11 amino acids. Trimming removed 3 bases from V and 7 bases from J; junction bases left unmatched: 3. CDR1 and CDR2 (germline): SQVTM, ANQGSEA.

The chain couples TRBV9 to TRBJ2-1; D not certain. V was clipped by 0 bases and J by 3 bases, with 10 bases between them. Germline CDR1 and CDR2: SGDLS and YYNGEE. The CDR3 loop spans 15 amino acids. The CDR3: CASSVDERFYNEQFF. The CDR3 DNA sequence: TGTGCCAGCAGCGTAGACGAAAGGTTCTACAATGAGCAGTTCTTC.

This clone occurred a few times. The V call is TRBV9, the J call TRBJ1-2; unclear D gene. The CDR3 extends over 14 amino acids. The V end lost 1 base, the J end lost 4 bases, and 11 bases lay between the germline ends. CDR1 and CDR2 from the germline V gene are SGDLS and YYNGEE. The CDR3 loop reads CASSVSGHTYGYTF. In DNA, the CDR3 is TGTGCCAGCAGCGTATCGGGCCACACCTATGGCTACACCTTC.

There are a few counts of this clone. The chain recombines TRBV28 with TRBJ2-7; 10 positions match TRBD1. V dropped 6 bases and J dropped 3; count of bases not matched to a gene: 8. The germline gives CDR1 MDHEN, CDR2 SYDVKM. The CDR3 is 15 amino acids. CDR3 region: CASSPPGTGVYEQYF. CDR3 in DNA: TGTGCCAGCAGCCCGCCCGGGACAGGGGTCTACGAGCAGTACTTC.

The gene calls are TRBV30 and TRBJ2-4, with D unclear. V was trimmed by 1 base and J by 0 bases, leaving 10 bases between them. Germline V gene data show CDR1 as GTSNPN and CDR2 as SVGIG (reference sequence). This CDR3 contains 15 residues. The CDR3 loop reads CAWSGEGLAKNIQYF. CDR3 sequence (DNA): TGTGCCTGGAGTGGAGAAGGGTTAGCCAAAAACATTCAGTACTTC.

The CDR3 loop reads CASSPTPYNEQFF. The CDR3 nucleotides are TGTGCCAGCAGCCCGACTCCCTACAATGAGCAGTTCTTC. The V gene is TRBV7-2, the J gene TRBJ2-1; no definite D call. V was shortened by 5 bases and J by 2 bases, with 7 bases between the two germline ends. The CDR3 covers 13 residues. CDR1 and CDR2 from the germline V gene are SGHTA and FQGNSA.

This chain joins TRBV15 and TRBJ2-7, with D uncertain. CDR1 LNHNV and CDR2 YYDKDF come from the germline V gene (reference sequence). Trimming removed 2 bases from V and 2 bases from J, with 13 bases in between. This CDR3 has 15 amino acids. The CDR3 is CATSRLTGGTYEQYF. In DNA, the CDR3 is TGTGCCACCAGCAGACTGACGGGCGGAACCTACGAGCAGTACTTC.

In this sample, this clone turned up a few times. V usage is TRBV11-1 and J usage is TRBJ1-1; possibly TRBD1 for D (5 bases). The V gene's germline CDR1 is SGHAT and CDR2 FQDESV (reference sequence). CDR3 length: 13 amino acids. Trimming pared 0 bases from V and 3 bases from J, leaving 5 bases between. The CDR3 coding sequence is TGTGCCAGCAGCTTAGCAGGGGACACTGAAGCTTTCTTT. It codes for CASSLAGDTEAFF.

The rearrangement uses TRBV2 and TRBJ2-3; TRBD2 agrees at 7 bases. This CDR3 has 15 amino acids. V shed 4 bases, J shed 2 bases, and the junction held 6 bases outside the gene matches. Germline CDR1 SNHLY, CDR2 FYNNEI. The CDR3 loop is CASSVGTTHTDTQYF. CDR3 nucleotides: TGTGCCAGCAGTGTCGGGACTACTCACACAGATACGCAGTATTTT. The full variable domain, in which reference TRBV2 and TRBJ2-3 provide the parts outside the CDR3, is EPEVTQTPSHQVTQMGQEVILRCVPISNHLYFYWYRQILGQKVEFLVSFYNNEISEKSEIFDDQFSVERPDGSNFTLKIRSTKLEDSAMYFCASSVGTTHTDTQYFGPGTRLTVL.

This clone was picked up a small number of times. The rearrangement links TRBV30 to TRBJ1-2; D is unclear. The germline CDR1 and CDR2 sequences are GTSNPN and SVGIG (reference sequence). The CDR3 runs 14 residues. V lost 1 base and J 4 bases, leaving 13 bases between the germline ends. The CDR3 region has the DNA TGTGCCTGGAGTGGGGCAGGCATCGTCTATGGCTACACCTTC. Translation gives CAWSGAGIVYGYTF. The full variable domain, its missing parts supplied by reference TRBV30 and TRBJ1-2, is SQTIHQWPATLVQPVGSPLSLECTVEGTSNPNLYWYRQAAGRGLQLLFYSVGIGQISSEVPQNLSASRPQDRQFILSSKKLLLSDSGFYLCAWSGAGIVYGYTFGSGTRLTVV.

The V gene is TRBV7-9, the J gene TRBJ2-7; TRBD2 matches at 7 bases. Germline lookup yields CDR1 SEHNR and CDR2 FQNEAQ (reference sequence). The CDR3 length is 15 residues. Trimming removed 3 bases from V and 0 bases from J; junction bases left unmatched: 5. CDR3 amino acids: CASSFSASGSYEQYF. CDR3 nucleotide sequence: TGTGCCAGCAGCTTCAGCGCTAGCGGCTCCTACGAGCAGTACTTC.

This clone has a single count. This chain uses TRBV5-1 with TRBJ2-3; no clear D. Germline-derived CDR1 and CDR2 are SGHRS and YFSETQ. The V end was cut by 4 bases, the J end by 6 bases, with 15 bases between. This CDR3 is built from 14 residues. This CDR3 reads CASSIVKTADTQYF. The CDR3 DNA sequence: TGCGCCAGCAGCATAGTAAAGACTGCCGATACGCAGTATTTT.

The V call is TRBV18, the J call TRBJ2-3, with D maybe TRBD1 (5 bases). The CDR3 runs 14 residues. The germline CDR1 and CDR2 sequences are KGHSH and LQKENI. Trimming removed 5 bases from V and 0 bases from J, with 9 bases in between. The CDR3 DNA follows: TGTGCCAGCTCAACGGACACTAGCACAGATACGCAGTATTTT. It yields the protein CASSTDTSTDTQYF. Variable domain in full (rest from reference TRBV18 and TRBJ2-3): NAGVMQNPRHLVRRRGQEARLRCSPMKGHSHVYWYRQLPEEGLKFMVYLQKENIIDESGMPKERFSAEFPKEGPSILRIQQVVRGDSAAYFCASSTDTSTDTQYFGPGTRLTVL.

This clone was detected only a few times. This specimen includes other DNA sequences encoding the same CDR3. The rearrangement links TRBV5-1 to TRBJ2-5; D remains unclear. V was shortened by 3 bases and J by 1 base, with 4 bases between the two germline ends. Germline lookup yields CDR1 SGHRS and CDR2 YFSETQ. The CDR3 spans 12 residues. The CDR3 protein is CASSSLQETQYF. The DNA of the CDR3 is TGCGCCAGCAGCTCGCTCCAAGAGACCCAGTACTTC. Drawing the rest from reference TRBV5-1 and TRBJ2-5, the complete variable domain is KAGVTQTPRYLIKTRGQQVTLSCSPISGHRSVSWYQQTPGQGLQFLFEYFSETQRNKGNFPGRFSGRQFSNSRSEMNVSTLELGDSALYLCASSSLQETQYFGPGTRLLVL.